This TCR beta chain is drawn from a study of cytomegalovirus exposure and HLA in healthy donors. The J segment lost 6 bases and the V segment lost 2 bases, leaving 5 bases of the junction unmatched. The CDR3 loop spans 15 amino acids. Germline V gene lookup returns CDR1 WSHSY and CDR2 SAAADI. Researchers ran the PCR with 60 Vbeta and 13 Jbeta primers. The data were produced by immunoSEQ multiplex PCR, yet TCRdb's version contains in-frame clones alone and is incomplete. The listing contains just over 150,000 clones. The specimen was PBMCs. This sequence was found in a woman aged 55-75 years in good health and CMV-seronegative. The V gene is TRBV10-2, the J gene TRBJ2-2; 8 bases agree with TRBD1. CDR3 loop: CASSEGTGLSGELFF. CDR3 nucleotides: TGCGCCAGCAGTGAGGGGACAGGATTATCCGGGGAGCTGTTTTTT.